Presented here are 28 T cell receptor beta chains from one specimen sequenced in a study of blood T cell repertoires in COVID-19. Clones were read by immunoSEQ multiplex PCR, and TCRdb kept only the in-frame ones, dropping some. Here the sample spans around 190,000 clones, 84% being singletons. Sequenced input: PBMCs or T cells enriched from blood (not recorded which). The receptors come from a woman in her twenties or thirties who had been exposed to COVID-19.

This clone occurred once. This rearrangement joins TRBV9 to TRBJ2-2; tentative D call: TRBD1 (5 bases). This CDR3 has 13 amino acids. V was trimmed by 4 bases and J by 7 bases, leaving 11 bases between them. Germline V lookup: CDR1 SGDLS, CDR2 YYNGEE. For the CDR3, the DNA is TGTGCCAGCAGCTTCCAGGGTAACGGGGAGCTGTTTTTT. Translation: CASSFQGNGELFF.

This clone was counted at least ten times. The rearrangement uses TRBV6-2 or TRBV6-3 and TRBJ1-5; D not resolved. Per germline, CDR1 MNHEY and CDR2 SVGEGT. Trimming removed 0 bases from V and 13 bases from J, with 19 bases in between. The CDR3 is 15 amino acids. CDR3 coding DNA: TGTGCCAGCAGTTACTCGATCGAGCAGGCTCGGACTCAGCATTTT. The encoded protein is CASSYSIEQARTQHF.

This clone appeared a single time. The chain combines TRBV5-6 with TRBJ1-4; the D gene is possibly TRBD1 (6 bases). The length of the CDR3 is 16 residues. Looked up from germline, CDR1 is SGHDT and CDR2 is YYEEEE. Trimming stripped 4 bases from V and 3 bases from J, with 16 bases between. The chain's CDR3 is CASSRGYLGANEKLFF. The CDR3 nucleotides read TGTGCCAGCAGCAGGGGGTATCTGGGGGCTAATGAAAAACTGTTTTTT.

This CDR3 is CATSVQGKKKGYTF. For the CDR3, the DNA is TGTGCCACCAGTGTACAGGGGAAAAAAAAAGGCTACACCTTC. J is TRBJ1-2 and V is TRBV24-1; 7 nucleotides match TRBD1. The CDR3 contains 14 residues. Germline CDR1 is KGHDR and CDR2 is SFDVKD. J gave up 8 bases and V 5 bases, and 10 bases lay outside the gene matches.

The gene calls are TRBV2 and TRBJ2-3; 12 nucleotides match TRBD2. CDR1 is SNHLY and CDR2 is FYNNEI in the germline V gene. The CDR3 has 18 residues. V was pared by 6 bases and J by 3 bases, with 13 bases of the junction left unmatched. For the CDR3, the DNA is TGTGCCAGCAGGGGCGGCCTCGTAACTAGCGGGGGGACAGATACGCAGTATTTT. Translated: CASRGGLVTSGGTDTQYF.

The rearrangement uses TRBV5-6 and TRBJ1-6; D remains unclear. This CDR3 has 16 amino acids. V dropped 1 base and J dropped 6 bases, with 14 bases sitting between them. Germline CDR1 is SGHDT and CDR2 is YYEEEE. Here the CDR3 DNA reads TGTGCCAGCAGCTTGCAAGGTCGACTGTCTAATTCACCCCTCCACTTT. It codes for CASSLQGRLSNSPLHF.

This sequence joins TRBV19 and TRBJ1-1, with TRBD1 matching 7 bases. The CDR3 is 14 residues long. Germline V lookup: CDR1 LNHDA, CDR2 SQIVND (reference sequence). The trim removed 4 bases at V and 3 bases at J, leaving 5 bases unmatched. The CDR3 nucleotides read TGTGCCAGTAGTAGAGGGGGCTGGGACACTGAAGCTTTCTTT. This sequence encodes CASSRGGWDTEAFF. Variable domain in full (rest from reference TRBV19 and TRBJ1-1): DGGITQSPKYLFRKEGQNVTLSCEQNLNHDAMYWYRQDPGQGLRLIYYSQIVNDFQKGDIAEGYSVSREKKESFPLTVTSAQKNPTAFYLCASSRGGWDTEAFFGQGTRLTVV.

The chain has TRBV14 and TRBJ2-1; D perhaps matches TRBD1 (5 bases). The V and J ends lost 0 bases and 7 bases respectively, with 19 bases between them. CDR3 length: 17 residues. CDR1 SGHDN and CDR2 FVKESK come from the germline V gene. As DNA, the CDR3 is TGTGCCAGCAGCCAAGAGCTCCCTTACGGACAAACTAATGAGCAGTTCTTC. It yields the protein CASSQELPYGQTNEQFF.

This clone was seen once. The CDR3 DNA reads as TGTGCCATCAGTGCGAACAGGGGGAAGAACACTGAAGCTTTCTTT. Translating it yields CAISANRGKNTEAFF. The gene calls are TRBV10-3 and TRBJ1-1; 8 bases are shared with TRBD1. CDR1 ENHRY and CDR2 SYGVKD come from the germline V gene. This CDR3 has 15 amino acids. Trimming removed 4 bases from V and 1 base from J; junction bases left unmatched: 5.

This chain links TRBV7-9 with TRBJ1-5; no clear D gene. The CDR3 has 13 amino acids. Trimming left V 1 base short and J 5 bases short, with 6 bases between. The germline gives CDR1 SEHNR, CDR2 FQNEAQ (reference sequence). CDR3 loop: CASSLGEHQPQHF. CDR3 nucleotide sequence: TGTGCCAGCAGCTTAGGGGAGCATCAGCCCCAGCATTTT.

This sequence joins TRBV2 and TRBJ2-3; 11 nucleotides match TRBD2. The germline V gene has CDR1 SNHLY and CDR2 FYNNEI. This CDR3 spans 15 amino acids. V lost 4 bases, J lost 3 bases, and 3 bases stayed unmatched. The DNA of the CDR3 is TGTGCCAGCAGTGTAGCTAGCGGGGGGACAGATACGCAGTATTTT. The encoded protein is CASSVASGGTDTQYF.

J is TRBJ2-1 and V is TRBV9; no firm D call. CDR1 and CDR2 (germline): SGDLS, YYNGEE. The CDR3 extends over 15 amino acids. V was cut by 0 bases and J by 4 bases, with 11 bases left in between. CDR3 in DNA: TGTGCCAGCAGCGTAGAAGGAGAGGAGTACAATGAGCAGTTCTTC. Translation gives CASSVEGEEYNEQFF.

CDR3 protein: CASITDGYTF. The CDR3 DNA reads as TGTGCCAGCATTACGGATGGCTACACCTTC. The rearrangement links TRBV12-3 or TRBV12-4 to TRBJ1-2, with no clear D. V lost 7 bases and J lost 6, with 6 bases in between. The CDR3 consists of 10 residues.

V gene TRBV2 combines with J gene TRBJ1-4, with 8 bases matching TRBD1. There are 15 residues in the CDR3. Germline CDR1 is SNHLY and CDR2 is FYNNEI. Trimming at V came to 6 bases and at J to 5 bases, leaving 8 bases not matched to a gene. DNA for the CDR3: TGTGCCAGCAGAGAAAGACAGGGGCTGAATGAAAAACTGTTTTTT. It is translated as CASRERQGLNEKLFF.

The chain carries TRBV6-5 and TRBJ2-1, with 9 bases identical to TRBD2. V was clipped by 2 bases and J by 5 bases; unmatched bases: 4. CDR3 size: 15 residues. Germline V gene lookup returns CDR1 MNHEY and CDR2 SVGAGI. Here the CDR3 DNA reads TGTGCCAGCAGTTACGCTAGCGGGGTTGACAATGAGCAGTTCTTC. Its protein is CASSYASGVDNEQFF.

CDR3 sequence (DNA): TGCGCCAGCAGCCAAGATCGCTCGGGATACCAAGAGACCCAGTACTTC. It is translated as CASSQDRSGYQETQYF. The chain couples TRBV4-1 to TRBJ2-5; weak D call: TRBD2 (5 bases). CDR1 MGHRA and CDR2 YSYEKL come from the germline V gene. There are 16 residues in the CDR3. The V end lost 0 bases, the J end lost 0 bases, and 11 bases lay between the germline ends.

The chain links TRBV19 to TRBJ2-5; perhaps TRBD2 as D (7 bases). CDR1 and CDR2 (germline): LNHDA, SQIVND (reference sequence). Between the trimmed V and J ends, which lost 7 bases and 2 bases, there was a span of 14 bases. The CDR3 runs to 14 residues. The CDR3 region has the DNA TGTGCCAGTATGGAAGGGGGGGAACAAGAGACCCAGTACTTC. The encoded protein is CASMEGGEQETQYF.

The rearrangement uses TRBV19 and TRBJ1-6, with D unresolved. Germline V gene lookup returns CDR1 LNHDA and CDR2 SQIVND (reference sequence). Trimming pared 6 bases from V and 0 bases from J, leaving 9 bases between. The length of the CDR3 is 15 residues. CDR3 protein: CASSLRDSYNSPLHF. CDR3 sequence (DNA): TGTGCCAGTAGCCTTAGAGACTCCTATAATTCACCCCTCCACTTT. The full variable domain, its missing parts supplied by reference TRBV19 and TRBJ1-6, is DGGITQSPKYLFRKEGQNVTLSCEQNLNHDAMYWYRQDPGQGLRLIYYSQIVNDFQKGDIAEGYSVSREKKESFPLTVTSAQKNPTAFYLCASSLRDSYNSPLHFGNGTRLTVT.

The DNA of the CDR3 is TGCAGCGTCCAGATCTCTGGGGCCAACGTCCTGACTTTC. Protein product: CSVQISGANVLTF. V usage is TRBV29-1 and J usage is TRBJ2-6, with no clear D. V was shortened by 6 bases and J by 0 bases, with 6 bases between the two germline ends. The germline gives CDR1 SQVTM, CDR2 ANQGSEA. The CDR3 is 13 residues long.

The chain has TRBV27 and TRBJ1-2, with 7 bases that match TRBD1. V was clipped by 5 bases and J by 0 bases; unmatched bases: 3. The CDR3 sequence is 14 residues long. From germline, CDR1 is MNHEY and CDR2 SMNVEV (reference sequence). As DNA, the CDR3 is TGTGCCAGCAGTGGGACAGCAGCTAACTATGGCTACACCTTC. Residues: CASSGTAANYGYTF.

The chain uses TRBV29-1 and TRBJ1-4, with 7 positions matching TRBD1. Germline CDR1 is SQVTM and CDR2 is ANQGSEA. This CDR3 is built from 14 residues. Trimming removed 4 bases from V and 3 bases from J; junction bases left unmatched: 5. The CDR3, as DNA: TGCAGCGTTGCGGAGACAGGGCCTAATGAAAAACTGTTTTTT. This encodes CSVAETGPNEKLFF.

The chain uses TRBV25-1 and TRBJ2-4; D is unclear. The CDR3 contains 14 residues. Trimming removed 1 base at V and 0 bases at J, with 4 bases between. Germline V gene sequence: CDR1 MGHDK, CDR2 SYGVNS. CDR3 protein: CASSESGAKNIQYF. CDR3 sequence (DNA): TGTGCCAGCAGTGAATCCGGAGCCAAAAACATTCAGTACTTC.

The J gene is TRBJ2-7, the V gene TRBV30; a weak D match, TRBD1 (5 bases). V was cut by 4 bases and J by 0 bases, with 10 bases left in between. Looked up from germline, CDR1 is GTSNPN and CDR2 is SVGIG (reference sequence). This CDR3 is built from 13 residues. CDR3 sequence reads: CAWNQGSSYEQYF. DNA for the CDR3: TGTGCCTGGAACCAGGGAAGCTCCTACGAGCAGTACTTC.

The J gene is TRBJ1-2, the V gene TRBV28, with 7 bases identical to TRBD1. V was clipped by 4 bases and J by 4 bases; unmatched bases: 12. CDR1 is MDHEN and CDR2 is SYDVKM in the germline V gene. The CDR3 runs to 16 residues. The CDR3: CASSSHGTVVTYGYTF. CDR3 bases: TGTGCCAGCAGTTCGCACGGGACAGTTGTTACCTATGGCTACACCTTC.

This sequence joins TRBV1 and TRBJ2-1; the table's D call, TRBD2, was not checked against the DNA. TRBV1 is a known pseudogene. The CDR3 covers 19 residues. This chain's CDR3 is CTSSPPGTSGGRFCNEQFF. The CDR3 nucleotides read TGCACCAGCAGCCCCCCTGGAACTAGCGGGGGGAGGTTTTGCAATGAGCAGTTCTTC.

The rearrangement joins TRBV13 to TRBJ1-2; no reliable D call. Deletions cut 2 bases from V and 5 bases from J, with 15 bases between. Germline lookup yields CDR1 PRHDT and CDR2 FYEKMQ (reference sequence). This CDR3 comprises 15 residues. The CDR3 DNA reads TGTGCCAGCAGCTTATTTGGCAGCTCGGGGTATGGCTACACCTTC. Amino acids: CASSLFGSSGYGYTF.

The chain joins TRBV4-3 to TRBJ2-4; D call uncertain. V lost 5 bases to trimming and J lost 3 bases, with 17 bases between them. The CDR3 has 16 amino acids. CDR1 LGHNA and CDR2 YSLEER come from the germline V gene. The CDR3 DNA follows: TGCGCCAGCAGCTCGAGGTGGATCCTCGGCAAAAACATTCAGTACTTC. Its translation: CASSSRWILGKNIQYF.

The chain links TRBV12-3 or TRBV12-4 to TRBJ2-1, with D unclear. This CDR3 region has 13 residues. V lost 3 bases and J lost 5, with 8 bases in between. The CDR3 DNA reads TGTGCCAGCAGTTTGGTACTACACAATGAGCAGTTCTTC. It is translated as CASSLVLHNEQFF.